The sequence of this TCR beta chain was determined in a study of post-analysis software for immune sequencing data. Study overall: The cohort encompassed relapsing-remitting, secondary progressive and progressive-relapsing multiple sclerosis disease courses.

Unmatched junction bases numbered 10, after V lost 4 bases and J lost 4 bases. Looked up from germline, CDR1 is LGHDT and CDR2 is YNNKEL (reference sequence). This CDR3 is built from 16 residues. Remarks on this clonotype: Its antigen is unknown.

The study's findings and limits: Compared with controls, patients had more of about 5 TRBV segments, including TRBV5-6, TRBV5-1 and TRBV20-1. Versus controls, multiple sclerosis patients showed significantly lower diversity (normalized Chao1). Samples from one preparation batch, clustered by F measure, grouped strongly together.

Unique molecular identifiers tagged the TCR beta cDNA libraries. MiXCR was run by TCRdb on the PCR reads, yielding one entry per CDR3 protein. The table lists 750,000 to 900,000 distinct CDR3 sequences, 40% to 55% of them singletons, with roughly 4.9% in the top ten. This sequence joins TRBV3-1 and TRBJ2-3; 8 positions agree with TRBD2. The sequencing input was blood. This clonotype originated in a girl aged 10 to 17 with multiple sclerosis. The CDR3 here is CASSLRAGAVPDTQYF. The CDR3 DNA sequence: TGTGCCAGCAGCCTTCGAGCGGGAGCGGTCCCAGATACGCAGTATTTT.